This T cell receptor (beta chain) came from a study of T-cell reconstitution after alpha-beta-depleted transplantation in children (dated by TCRdb to the mid-2010s). Study-wide context: The study quantitatively tracked T-cell immune reconstitution after TCRalphabeta/CD19-depleted allogeneic hematopoietic cell transplantation in children using TCR repertoire profiling.

Regarding this clonotype: The antigen this receptor binds is unknown. One base away there is no much larger clone; base qualities are not given.

Paper-wide results and their limitations: In some patients, the high TCRbeta diversity seen at day 60 was put down to recipient T cells and intrathymic progenitors that had survived conditioning. The apparently early alphabetaT-cell count recovery about two months after transplant was reportedly dependent on only several hundred rapidly expanded clones derived from non-depleted graft cells. Over the following months the frequencies of hyperexpanded clones went down, and after one year T-cell counts and TCRbeta diversity were mostly credited to newly produced T cells.

The library relied on PCR. Sequencing instrument: Illumina HiSeq 2500. TCR libraries were prepared with molecular barcoding, using unique molecular identifiers to normalize TCRbeta repertoire quantification. TCRdb reran the public reads through fastp at Q25 and MiXCR, keeping productive beta chains. Each record represents a unique CDR3 protein, reported with the most common genes and DNA among its rows. Here the sample has just over 7,500 distinct CDR3 sequences; roughly 13% occur a single time. The ten biggest clones cover about half of the sample. Inclusive of the bounding cysteine and phenylalanine, the CDR3 is 15 residues long. Of all the DNA, just the CDR3 is kept, 45 bases in frame from base 1. V sheds 0 bases and J sheds 5 bases, leaving 16 bases between their ends. The germline V gene (reference sequence) provides CDR1 DFQATT and CDR2 SNEGSKA. The time point tag for this specimen amounts to: day 60 (about 2 months) after transplantation. The treatment or condition label for this specimen denotes: allogeneic hematopoietic cell transplantation with graft depleted of TCRalphabeta T cells and CD19 B cells. The transplant recipients were children given TCRalphabeta/CD19-depleted allogeneic hematopoietic cell grafts.

This sample comprised PBMCs, mostly from graft donor cells, obtained 60 days after TCRalphabeta/CD19-depleted stem cell transplant. The chain links TRBV20-1 with TRBJ2-5, with TRBD2 perhaps the D gene, on 5 matching bases. The source of this sequence is a patient aged 2 to 9 who had a stem cell transplant for inherited bone marrow failure, so the T cells may come from the graft donor. The sequenced DNA is TGCAGTGCTAGAGATCCCCGGACGGGGAAGGAGACCCAGTACTTC. Its translation reads: CSARDPRTGKETQYF.